This T cell receptor (beta chain) was recovered during a study of CXCR3-negative and CXCR3-positive naive CD8 T cells (dated by TCRdb to between 2019 and 2020). With regard to the full study: About 150 million TRB reads were obtained in total, roughly 1.5 +/- 0.3 million reads per library. The diversity and physicochemical repertoire analyses included fewer than twelve donors pooled from two independent experiments. The TRBV-TRBJ cluster analysis covered naive subsets from about 5 donors and memory cells from 3 donors.

Sequencing used a NextSeq 550. The Human TCR Profiling Kit (MiLaboratory) was used to make UMI-labeled 5' RACE TRB cDNA libraries. cDNA synthesis used the entire amount of extracted RNA, and PCR amplification then used the entire amount of cDNA produced. Libraries were prepared in parallel with an identical number of PCR cycles. The paper's data handling went like this. With a requirement of at least two reads per UMI, MIGEC and MiXCR extracted about 50,000 +/- 10,000 unique UMI-labeled TRB cDNA molecules per library. On average, approximately 40,000 +/- 10,000 functional in-frame TRB CDR3 nucleotide clonotypes lacking stop codons were found per library. After downsampling to 5000 UMI-labeled TRB molecules per sample, diversity metrics such as normalized Shannon-Wiener and Chao1 were calculated in VDJtools. VDJtools computed clonotype-size-weighted physicochemical properties of the central five CDR3 residues: interaction energy, strength, volume and Kidera factor 4. TCRdb reprocessed the public reads and reports one entry per CDR3 protein sequence, without DNA. It is TCRdb's table, rather than the study itself, that gives the V and J calls and clone size. The table held for this sample gives more than 65,000 distinct CDR3 sequences. The ten most abundant clones make up around 1.4% of the sample.

For each CD8+ T cell subset, flow sorting was done in triplicate, and roughly 320,000 cells per subset went directly into RLT lysis buffer. Naive CD8+ T cells were defined stringently as CD45RO-CCR7+CD27+CD95- to exclude memory contaminants. Peripheral blood mononuclear cells were isolated from buffy coats using standard density gradient centrifugation. Naive CXCR3-negative and CXCR3-positive CD8+ T cells were flow-sorted using a FACSAria III. An RNeasy Mini Kit was used to extract total RNA from the sorted cells. CDR1 and CDR2 are read off the germline V gene (reference sequence) as SGHNT and YYREEE. The CDR3 holds 13 amino acids from the cysteine to the phenylalanine. The DNA is unrecorded. Concerning this clonotype itself: Its antigen is not yet known.

Results and caveats for the whole study, not just this receptor: Comparably high repertoire diversity was found in both naive subsets, whereas much lower repertoire diversity was found in memory CD8+ T cells. Because surface CD5, which is linked to self-reactivity in mice, was comparable between the naive subsets, TCR interaction strength was also inferred from the physicochemical properties of TRB CDR3s. Freshly isolated PBMCs were used for most assays because CXCR3 expression went down partially after cryopreservation. Similar TRBV-TRBJ usage was shown by naive CXCR3-negative and CXCR3-positive cells from the same donor, whereas distinct patterns were shown by memory cells. TRB CDR3s from CXCR3-positive naive cells showed higher hydrophobicity (lower Kidera factor 4), lower energy, and higher strength and volume indices than CXCR3-negative naive cells.

The sequence links TRBV5-4 to TRBJ2-3. The specimen sequenced was naive CXCR3- CD8+ T cells from blood. This specimen's cell subset or site label, interpreted: CD45RO-CCR7+CD27+CD95- naive CD8+ T cells lacking CXCR3 (TNR3-). The receptor comes from a human donor in good health. Some clones in this sample may be carry-over from other donors' samples. The CDR3 region has the sequence CASSEPSADTQYF.